Sequencing of this TCR beta chain was carried out in a study of patients and donors after allogeneic stem cell transplantation. The CDR3 loop spans 14 amino acids. V gave up 4 bases and J gave up 9 bases, with 17 bases separating them. The germline CDR1 and CDR2 sequences are SGHRS and YFSETQ. TCRdb analysed the RT-PCR reads with MiXCR anew, one entry per CDR3 protein. The sample consists of about 160,000 distinct CDR3 sequences, about 40% of them appearing once. V gene TRBV5-1 combines with J gene TRBJ2-1; no firm D call. The TCR was taken from a human donor who was either an allogeneic HSCT recipient or a stem cell or donor lymphocyte infusion donor (not recorded which). It is not recorded whose cells these are; they may come from a transplant donor. Sequenced sample: blood, either unsorted or a sorted T cell fraction (not recorded which). The CDR3, as DNA: TGCGCCAGCAGCACCGGACCGCCGGTCGGTGAGCAGTTCTTC. This translates into CASSTGPPVGEQFF.